These 17 T cell receptor beta chains share one sample of origin, sequenced in a study of beta chain features in type 1 diabetes (dated by TCRdb to the late 2010s). General conclusions and limits of the study: A moderate but significant shortening of TCRB CDR3 length was observed in type 1 diabetes patients in all four CD4+ subsets.

These receptors are not linked to any known antigen. Library preparation was by the immunoSEQ multiplex PCR assay. All of the isolated RNA was reverse transcribed with the High Capacity cDNA Reverse Transcription Kit, so expressed TCRB transcripts were sequenced. Here the immuneACCESS table is served through TCRdb, limited to in-frame sequences with V and J called. Missing clones are a known gap in these copies; in checked studies unresolved V genes cover under half, and the rest lacks a known reason. This sample holds some 330,000 clones; roughly 13% were observed only once. 0.0095% to 0.013% of the sample is taken by the ten largest. Sequencing was done on a sample of naive CD4+ T cells from blood. The sample's cell subset or site label, decoded: true naive CD4+ T cells. These receptors were collected from a young woman with type 1 diabetes.

This clone was counted between two and nine times. V is TRBV7-8 and J is TRBJ2-7; 10 positions agree with TRBD2. V dropped 5 bases and J dropped 2; count of bases not matched to a gene: 3. This CDR3 is built from 14 residues. The V gene's germline CDR1 is SGHVS and CDR2 FQNEAQ. The CDR3 coding sequence is TGTGCCAGCAGCAAAGCGGGAGGGCCCTACGAGCAGTACTTC. Its protein product is CASSKAGGPYEQYF.

This chain joins TRBV27 and TRBJ2-2; D perhaps matches TRBD2 (7 bases). The CDR3 loop spans 14 amino acids. Trimming stripped 1 base from V and 6 bases from J, with 9 bases between. In germline, CDR1 is MNHEY, CDR2 SMNVEV (reference sequence). DNA for the CDR3: TGTGCCAGCAGTTTATGGGGGGGGCCCGGGGAGCTGTTTTTT. This translates into CASSLWGGPGELFF.

This clone came up a few times. V is TRBV5-6 and J is TRBJ2-5, with unresolved D. Germline V gene data show CDR1 as SGHDT and CDR2 as YYEEEE. The CDR3 loop spans 11 amino acids. The V gene lost 2 bases and the J gene lost 4 bases, with 3 bases spanning the gap. CDR3 amino acids: CASSFIETQYF. CDR3 coding DNA: TGTGCCAGCAGCTTTATAGAGACCCAGTACTTC.

The sample holds a few counts of this clone. The CDR3 DNA reads TGTGCCAGCAAACGAGCGGGAACCTACAATGAGCAGTTCTTC. This gives the protein CASKRAGTYNEQFF. The chain carries TRBV28 and TRBJ2-1; TRBD2 matches at 7 bases. The CDR3 totals 14 residues. V was pared by 7 bases and J by 2 bases, with 5 bases of the junction left unmatched. The germline gives CDR1 MDHEN, CDR2 SYDVKM.

J is TRBJ1-1 and V is TRBV9; no clear D gene. The germline gives CDR1 SGDLS, CDR2 YYNGEE. V gave up 4 bases and J gave up 1 base, with 11 bases separating them. There are 14 residues in the CDR3. The CDR3 sequence: CASSPRPGNTEAFF. The CDR3 bases are TGTGCCAGCAGCCCTCGACCAGGGAACACTGAAGCTTTCTTT. The full variable domain, with the rest looked up from reference TRBV9 and TRBJ1-1, is DSGVTQTPKHLITATGQRVTLRCSPRSGDLSVYWYQQSLDQGLQFLIQYYNGEERAKGNILERFSAQQFPDLHSELNLSSLELGDSALYFCASSPRPGNTEAFFGQGTRLTVV.

This clone was picked up a small number of times. The chain couples TRBV2 to TRBJ1-5; 7 nucleotides match TRBD1. The germline gives CDR1 SNHLY, CDR2 FYNNEI. CDR3 length equals 15 residues. V lost 5 bases and J lost 1; bases outside the gene matches: 5. The CDR3 DNA reads as TGTGCCAGCAGTAGGGACAGTCTGAGCAATCAGCCCCAGCATTTT. Residues: CASSRDSLSNQPQHF.

V is TRBV19 and J is TRBJ1-1; unclear D gene. In germline, CDR1 is LNHDA, CDR2 SQIVND (reference sequence). Trimming took off 5 bases at V and 8 bases at J, with 18 bases between the two ends. The CDR3 runs 14 residues. The CDR3 sequence is CASSFGLGESEAFF. The CDR3 DNA is TGTGCCAGTAGTTTCGGCCTCGGAGAATCGGAAGCTTTCTTT.

This clone was counted between two and nine times. V and J are TRBV28 and TRBJ1-5; 9 positions match TRBD1. Germline values: CDR1 MDHEN, CDR2 SYDVKM. The CDR3 extends over 15 amino acids. V lost 8 bases to trimming and J lost 4 bases; unmatched junction nucleotides: 9. The CDR3 DNA sequence: TGTGCCAGCCGACCAGTTGGGACAGGGAATCAGCCCCAGCATTTT. Protein product: CASRPVGTGNQPQHF.

This rearrangement joins TRBV7-2 to TRBJ1-4, with D perhaps TRBD1 (6 bases). This CDR3 comprises 15 residues. Trimming removed 6 bases at V and 5 bases at J, with 16 bases between. Per the germline V gene, CDR1 is SGHTA and CDR2 is FQGNSA. CDR3 residues: CASSPEGQFNEKLFF. CDR3 in DNA: TGTGCCAGCAGTCCAGAAGGACAGTTCAATGAAAAACTGTTTTTT.

The J gene is TRBJ2-3, the V gene TRBV7-9; TRBD2 matches 7 bases. The V gene end was trimmed by 3 bases and the J gene end by 1 base; junction bases not matched to a gene: 7. The CDR3 has 16 amino acids. Germline CDR1 and CDR2: SEHNR and FQNEAQ (reference sequence). The CDR3 nucleotides are TGTGCCAGCAGCTTGTACAGCGGGGCGGGCACAGATACGCAGTATTTT. Translated, it gives CASSLYSGAGTDTQYF.

The chain couples TRBV5-1 to TRBJ2-5, with D possibly matching TRBD2 (6 bases). The germline gives CDR1 SGHRS, CDR2 YFSETQ. The CDR3 contains 14 residues. Trimming pared 5 bases from V and 3 bases from J, leaving 14 bases between. The CDR3 DNA reads TGCGCCAGCAGTACCGGACTACGCGAAGAGACCCAGTACTTC. Encoded protein: CASSTGLREETQYF.

This chain links TRBV29-1 with TRBJ2-7; TRBD2 matches 9 bases. CDR1 is SQVTM and CDR2 is ANQGSEA in the germline V gene. The CDR3 consists of 14 residues. V gave up 7 bases and J gave up 0 bases; unmatched junction bases: 7. The CDR3 reads CSDKGLAHSYEQYF. The DNA for the CDR3 is TGCAGCGATAAAGGACTAGCGCACTCCTACGAGCAGTACTTC.

The chain uses TRBV7-8 and TRBJ2-6; D is perhaps TRBD1 (5 bases). The V gene's germline CDR1 is SGHVS and CDR2 FQNEAQ. V lost 5 bases to trimming and J lost 2 bases, with 10 bases between them. The CDR3 is made up of 15 amino acids. The chain's CDR3 is CASSPRTTGANVLTF. CDR3 DNA sequence: TGTGCCAGCAGCCCTAGGACAACTGGGGCCAACGTCCTGACTTTC.

The chain is built from TRBV2 and TRBJ2-1; D remains ambiguous. V gave up 6 bases and J gave up 2 bases, with 8 bases separating them. The CDR3 loop spans 13 amino acids. CDR1 and CDR2 (germline): SNHLY, FYNNEI. The CDR3 protein is CASRTETYNEQFF. In DNA, the CDR3 is TGTGCCAGCAGGACGGAGACCTACAATGAGCAGTTCTTC.

The genes are TRBV28 and TRBJ2-2; 7 bases fit TRBD1. The CDR3 spans 16 residues. The V gene's germline CDR1 is MDHEN and CDR2 SYDVKM. V lost 4 bases, J lost 2 bases, and 7 bases stayed unmatched. The CDR3 coding sequence is TGTGCCAGCAGTTGGCCCGACAGGGCAAACACCGGGGAGCTGTTTTTT. Translation gives CASSWPDRANTGELFF.

The chain is built from TRBV30 and TRBJ2-5; 7 nucleotides line up with TRBD2. The V gene end was trimmed by 2 bases and the J gene end by 4 bases; junction bases not matched to a gene: 10. Germline values: CDR1 GTSNPN, CDR2 SVGIG (reference sequence). The CDR3 consists of 15 residues. Written as DNA, the CDR3 is TGTGCCTGGAGTTGGGCGGGAGCACGCGGAGAGACCCAGTACTTC. Its protein product is CAWSWAGARGETQYF.

The chain has TRBV27 and TRBJ2-2, with TRBD2 matching 7 bases. The CDR3 consists of 14 residues. Losses at the gene ends were 2 bases for V and 5 bases for J; bases not matched to a gene: 2. Per germline, CDR1 MNHEY and CDR2 SMNVEV (reference sequence). The CDR3 DNA is TGTGCCAGCAGTTTAGGGGAGGGGACCGGGGAGCTGTTTTTT. This gives the protein CASSLGEGTGELFF.